A selection of T cell receptor beta chains follows, all from one sample in a study of blood T cell repertoires in COVID-19. Data came from immunoSEQ multiplex PCR; TCRdb stores just in-frame clones and leaves some out. The sample includes about 140,000 clones, roughly four fifths of them seen just once. Sequencing was performed on peripheral blood. These receptors all come from a human donor in a cohort sampled during active COVID-19. CDR3s include the opening cysteine and the closing phenylalanine or tryptophan. A D gene is named only where the DNA matches it firmly. Not all rows give a size; the values are once, few, many and, for expanded clones, a class.

d_gene	v_gene	j_gene	abundance	CDR3nt	CDR3aa
.	TRBV2	TRBJ2-2	few	TGTGCCAGCAGGTACAGGGCGGGCACCGGGGAGCTGTTTTTT	CASRYRAGTGELFF
TRBD2	TRBV7-8	TRBJ2-7	.	TGTGCCAGCAGGACCGGGACTAGCGGTTCGGGGGGGCAGTACTTC	CASRTGTSGSGGQYF
.	TRBV18	TRBJ2-1	.	TGTGCCAGCTCAGGATTAACTGCGGCGGGACGCTCCTACAATGAGCAGTTCTTC	CASSGLTAAGRSYNEQFF
.	TRBV3-1/TRBV3-2	TRBJ1-6	.	TGTGCCAGCAGCCAATTGAGGGATAATTCACCCCTCCACTTT	CASSQLRDNSPLHF
TRBD1	TRBV18	TRBJ2-7	.	TGTGCCAGCTCACCGGGGACAGCGAGCTCCTACGAGCAGTACTTC	CASSPGTASSYEQYF
.	TRBV7-2	TRBJ2-5	.	TGTGCCAGCAGTTTAACCGGGACTTCCGAGACCCAGTACTTC	CASSLTGTSETQYF
TRBD2	TRBV6-5	TRBJ2-5	.	TGTGCCACCGAGGCTAGCGGCCAAGAGACCCAGTACTTC	CATEASGQETQYF
TRBD1	TRBV5-1	TRBJ2-2	.	TGCGCCAGCAGCTTGAGCACAGGGGTAAACACCGGGGAGCTGTTTTTT	CASSLSTGVNTGELFF
.	TRBV12-3/TRBV12-4	TRBJ1-1	.	TGTGCCAGCAGTTTCTCCGCGCGAGCTTTCTTT	CASSFSARAFF
TRBD2	TRBV5-5	TRBJ2-3	once	TGTGCCAGCACCCTACTAGCGGGAGCAGATACGCAGTATTTT	CASTLLAGADTQYF
.	TRBV11-2	TRBJ2-3	many	TGTGCCAGCAGCCACAGGAGCACAGATACGCAGTATTTT	CASSHRSTDTQYF
.	TRBV11-2	TRBJ2-4	.	TGTGCCAGCAGCTTAGGACACCAGGTGGCCAAAAACATTCAGTACTTC	CASSLGHQVAKNIQYF
.	TRBV29-1	TRBJ2-4	.	TGCAGCGTTGGTCACTTTAAAAACATTCAGTACTTC	CSVGHFKNIQYF
.	TRBV30	TRBJ2-1	.	TGTGCCTGGTCCTTAGCGGAGACCTACAATGAGCAGTTCTTC	CAWSLAETYNEQFF
TRBD2	TRBV7-3	TRBJ2-1	.	TGTGCCAGCAGCTTTAGCGGGAGTGCGGGCAATGAGCAGTTCTTC	CASSFSGSAGNEQFF
TRBD2	TRBV18	TRBJ2-3	.	TGTGCCAGCTCCAGCTCCGGGACTAGCGGCACGGGACCGCAGTATTTT	CASSSSGTSGTGPQYF
.	TRBV5-1	TRBJ1-1	once	TGCGCCAGCAGCTTGATCCTTCGGGACACTGAAGCTTTCTTT	CASSLILRDTEAFF
TRBD1	TRBV7-9	TRBJ2-7	.	TGTGCCAGCAGCTTAGCCAGCGGGACAGGGGTAATCCACGAGCAGTACTTC	CASSLASGTGVIHEQYF
TRBD2	TRBV3-1/TRBV3-2	TRBJ2-3	.	TGTGCCAGCAGCCATGACAGCGGGAGGGCCCGAGATACGCAGTATTTT	CASSHDSGRARDTQYF
TRBD1	TRBV19	TRBJ2-7	.	TGTGCCAGTAGTATACAACAGGGGGCCGAGCAGTACTTC	CASSIQQGAEQYF
TRBD1	TRBV2	TRBJ1-1	.	TGTGCCAGCAGCGGACAGGGTCGGGGGACTGAAGCTTTCTTT	CASSGQGRGTEAFF
.	TRBV7-9	TRBJ1-4	.	TGTGCCAGCAGCTCACAGGGTTTAAATGAAAAACTGTTTTTT	CASSSQGLNEKLFF
TRBD2	TRBV30	TRBJ2-1	.	TGTGCCTGGAGTGCTGGACTAGCCCACAATGAGCAGTTCTTC	CAWSAGLAHNEQFF
TRBD2	TRBV7-2	TRBJ2-3	.	TGTGCCAGCAGCTTACGTCTACTAGCGGGATTAGATACGCAGTATTTT	CASSLRLLAGLDTQYF
TRBD1	TRBV7-2	TRBJ2-3	.	TGTGCCAGCAGCTTAGACAGGGGGCTCGATACGCAGTATTTT	CASSLDRGLDTQYF
TRBD1	TRBV5-6	TRBJ1-2	.	TGTGCCAGCAGCTGGGGACAGGGGGGCTATGGCTACACCTTC	CASSWGQGGYGYTF
.	TRBV6-6	TRBJ2-3	.	TGTGCCAGCTCTCTCCGAGATACGCAGTATTTT	CASSLRDTQYF
.	TRBV3-1/TRBV3-2	TRBJ2-7	.	TGTGCCAGCAGCCAGGCGGGTCGACTGGGGTACGAGCAGTACTTC	CASSQAGRLGYEQYF
TRBD2	TRBV3-1/TRBV3-2	TRBJ2-1	.	TGTGCCAGCAGCCAAGACGGGAGGGCCCGGCGGGTGCAGTTCTTC	CASSQDGRARRVQFF
TRBD1	TRBV7-6	TRBJ1-6	.	TGTGCCAGCAGCCGGGACAGCGTCGACTCACCCCTCCACTTT	CASSRDSVDSPLHF
TRBD2	TRBV11-2	TRBJ2-7	.	TGTGCCAGCAGCTTCGTGACTAGCGGCTACGAGCAGTACTTC	CASSFVTSGYEQYF
.	TRBV7-8	TRBJ2-7	.	TGTGCCAGCAGCTTAGGAGGGCCCTCCTACGAGCAGTACTTC	CASSLGGPSYEQYF